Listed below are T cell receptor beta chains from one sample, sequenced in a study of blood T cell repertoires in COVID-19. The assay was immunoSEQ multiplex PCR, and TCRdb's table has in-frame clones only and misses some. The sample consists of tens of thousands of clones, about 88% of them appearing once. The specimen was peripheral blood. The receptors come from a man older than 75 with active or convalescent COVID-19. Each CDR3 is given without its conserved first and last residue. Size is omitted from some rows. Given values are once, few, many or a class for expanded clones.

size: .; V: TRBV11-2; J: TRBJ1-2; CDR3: ASSLDGQAANYGYT
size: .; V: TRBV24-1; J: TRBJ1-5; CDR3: ATSRSTQNQPQH
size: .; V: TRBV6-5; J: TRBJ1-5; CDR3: ASSFATGMNQPQH
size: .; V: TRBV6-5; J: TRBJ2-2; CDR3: ASSTRVRTGELF
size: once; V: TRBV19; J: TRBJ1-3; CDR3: ASSRRQDSGNTIY
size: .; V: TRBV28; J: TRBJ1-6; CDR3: ASSRDREHNSPLH
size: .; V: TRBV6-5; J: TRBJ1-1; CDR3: ASRNFQGAEAF
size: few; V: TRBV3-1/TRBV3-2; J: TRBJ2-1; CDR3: ASSQKLAGVNEQF
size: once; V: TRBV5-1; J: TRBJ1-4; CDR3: ASSEWTGVREKLF
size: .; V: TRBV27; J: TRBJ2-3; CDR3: ASSARRLVSDTQY
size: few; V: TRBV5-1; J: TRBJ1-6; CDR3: ASSSDRDSPLH
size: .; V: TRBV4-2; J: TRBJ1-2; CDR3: ASSQDPRGLFGGYT
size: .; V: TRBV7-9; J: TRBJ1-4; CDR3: ASSPDGATNEKLF
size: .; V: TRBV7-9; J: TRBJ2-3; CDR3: ASSLALAEGADTQY
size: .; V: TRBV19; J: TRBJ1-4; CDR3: ASSKNTGVEKLF
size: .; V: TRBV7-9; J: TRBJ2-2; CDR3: ASSPRGGGHTGELF
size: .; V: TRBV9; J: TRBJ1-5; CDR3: ASSVGDSNQPQH
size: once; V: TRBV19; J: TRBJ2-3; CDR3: ASSTKSTDTQY
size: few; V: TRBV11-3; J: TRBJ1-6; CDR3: ASSLDGLTRRILYNSPLH
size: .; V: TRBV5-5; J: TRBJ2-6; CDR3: ASSREASGANVLT
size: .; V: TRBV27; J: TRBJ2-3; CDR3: ASSFVAGGKNTDTQY
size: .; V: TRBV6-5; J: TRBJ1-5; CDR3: ASSQGGGGNQPQH
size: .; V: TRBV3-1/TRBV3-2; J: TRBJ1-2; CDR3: ASSQDQGVDYGYT
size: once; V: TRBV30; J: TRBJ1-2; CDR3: AWSSSGGYT
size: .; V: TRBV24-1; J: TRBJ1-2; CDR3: ATSPEAFYGYT
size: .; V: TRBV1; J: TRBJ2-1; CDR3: TSTKGGILF
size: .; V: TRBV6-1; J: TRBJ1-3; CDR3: ASSETGPPLGNTIY
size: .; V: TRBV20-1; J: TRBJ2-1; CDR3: SASSGGYNEQF
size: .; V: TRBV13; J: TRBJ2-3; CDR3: ASSSIRGGLAGGGRTDTQY
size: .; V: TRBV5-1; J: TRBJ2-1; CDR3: ASSIRRRSSYNEQF
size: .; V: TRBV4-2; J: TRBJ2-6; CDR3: ASRGDSGANVLT
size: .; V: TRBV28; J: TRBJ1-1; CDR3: ASTSGGHMNTEAF